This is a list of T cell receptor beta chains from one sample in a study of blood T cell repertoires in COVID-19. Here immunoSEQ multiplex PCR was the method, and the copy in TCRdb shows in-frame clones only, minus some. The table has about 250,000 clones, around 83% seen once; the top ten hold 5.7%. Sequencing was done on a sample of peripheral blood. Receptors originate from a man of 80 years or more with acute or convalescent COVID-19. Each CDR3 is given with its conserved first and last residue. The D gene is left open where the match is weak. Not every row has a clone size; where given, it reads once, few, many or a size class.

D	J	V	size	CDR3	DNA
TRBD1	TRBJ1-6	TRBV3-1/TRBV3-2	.	CASSRDSHNSPLHF	TGTGCCAGCAGCCGGGACAGCCATAATTCACCCCTCCACTTT
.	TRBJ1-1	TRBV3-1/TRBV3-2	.	CASSQGANTEAFF	TGTGCCAGCAGCCAAGGAGCGAACACTGAAGCTTTCTTT
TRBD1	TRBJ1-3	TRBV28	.	CASSGGTAGNTIYF	TGTGCCAGCAGCGGAGGGACAGCTGGAAACACCATATATTTT
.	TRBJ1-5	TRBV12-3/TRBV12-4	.	CASSYSGNQPQHF	TGTGCCAGCAGCTATTCAGGGAATCAGCCCCAGCATTTT
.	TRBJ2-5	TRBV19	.	CASAGPGEETQYF	TGTGCCAGTGCGGGCCCGGGGGAGGAGACCCAGTACTTC
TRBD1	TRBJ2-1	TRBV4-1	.	CASSQSTGVYNEQFF	TGCGCCAGCAGCCAGTCGACAGGGGTTTACAATGAGCAGTTCTTC
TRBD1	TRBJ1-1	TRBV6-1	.	CASSERGDRANTEAFF	TGTGCCAGCAGTGAAAGAGGGGACAGGGCGAACACTGAAGCTTTCTTT
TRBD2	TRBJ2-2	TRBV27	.	CASATSGSITGELFF	TGTGCCAGCGCAACTAGCGGGAGTATCACCGGGGAGCTGTTTTTT
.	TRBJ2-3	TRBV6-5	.	CASSSPGGADTQYF	TGTGCCAGCAGTTCCCCGGGGGGCGCGGATACGCAGTATTTT
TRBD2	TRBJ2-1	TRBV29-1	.	CSVGASGGFYDPFF	TGCAGCGTTGGAGCTAGCGGGGGGTTCTACGATCCGTTCTTC
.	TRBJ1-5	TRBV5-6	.	CASSLPGINQPQHF	TGTGCCAGCAGCTTGCCGGGTATCAATCAGCCCCAGCATTTT
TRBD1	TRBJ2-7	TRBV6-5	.	CASSSAAPGQGYEQYF	TGTGCCAGCAGTTCCGCGGCGCCGGGACAGGGGTACGAGCAGTACTTC
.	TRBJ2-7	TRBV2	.	CASSDRGYEQYF	TGTGCCAGCAGTGACAGGGGCTACGAGCAGTACTTC
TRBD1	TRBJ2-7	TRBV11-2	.	CASSSLKTGTGRPEQYF	TGTGCCAGCAGCTCTTTGAAGACCGGGACAGGGAGGCCCGAGCAGTACTTC
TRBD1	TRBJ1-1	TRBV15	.	CATSRRLTLPGTGNTEAFF	TGTGCCACCAGCAGACGACTAACACTCCCAGGGACAGGGAACACTGAAGCTTTCTTT
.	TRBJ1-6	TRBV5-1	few	CASSPPGGTSPLHF	TGCGCCAGCAGCCCCCCAGGAGGGACTTCACCCCTCCACTTT
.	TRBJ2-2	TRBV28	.	CASSRGGGRATGELFF	TGTGCCAGCAGCAGAGGGGGGGGTCGGGCCACCGGGGAGCTGTTTTTT
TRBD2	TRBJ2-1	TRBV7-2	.	CASSLRGRISGRVYEQFF	TGTGCCAGCAGCTTAAGGGGAAGGATTAGCGGGAGGGTGTACGAGCAGTTCTTC
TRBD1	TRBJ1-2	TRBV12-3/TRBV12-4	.	CASSLGQGSGYTF	TGTGCCAGCAGCCTGGGACAGGGTTCTGGCTACACCTTC
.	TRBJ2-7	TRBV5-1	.	CASSPPGPPYEQYF	TGCGCCAGCAGCCCGCCAGGGCCACCATACGAGCAGTACTTC
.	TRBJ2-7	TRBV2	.	CASRDQTYEQYF	TGTGCCAGCCGTGACCAAACCTACGAGCAGTACTTC
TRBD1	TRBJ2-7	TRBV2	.	CASTTGRTGIRQYF	TGTGCCAGCACCACAGGCCGGACAGGGATTAGGCAGTACTTC
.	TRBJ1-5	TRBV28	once	CASSLSGRAQHF	TGTGCCAGCAGTTTATCCGGCAGGGCCCAGCATTTT
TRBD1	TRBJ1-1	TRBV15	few	CATSRVTGGTEAFF	TGTGCCACCAGCAGAGTAACAGGGGGGACTGAAGCTTTCTTT
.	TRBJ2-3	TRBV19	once	CASSNRGKVDTQYF	TGTGCCAGTAGTAACCGCGGGAAGGTAGATACGCAGTATTTT
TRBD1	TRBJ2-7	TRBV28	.	CASSLPGQGDYEQYF	TGTGCCAGCAGTCTTCCGGGACAGGGCGACTACGAGCAGTACTTC
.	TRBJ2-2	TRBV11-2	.	CASSSPRTANTGELFF	TGTGCCAGCAGCTCCCCGCGGACAGCGAACACCGGGGAGCTGTTTTTT
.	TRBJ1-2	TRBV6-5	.	CATSGGYGYTF	TGTGCCACCTCCGGGGGGTATGGCTACACCTTC
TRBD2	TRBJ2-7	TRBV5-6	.	CASSYLTSGYEQYF	TGTGCCAGCAGCTATCTTACTAGCGGCTACGAGCAGTACTTC
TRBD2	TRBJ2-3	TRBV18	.	CASSPPGLAGDTQYF	TGTGCCAGCTCACCACCGGGGTTAGCGGGAGATACGCAGTATTTT
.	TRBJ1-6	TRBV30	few	CAWSVTGGSRSPLHF	TGTGCCTGGAGTGTCACTGGGGGGTCGAGATCACCCCTCCACTTT
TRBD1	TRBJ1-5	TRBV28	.	CASSSGGRSPQHF	TGTGCCAGCAGCTCAGGGGGCCGGTCGCCCCAGCATTTT
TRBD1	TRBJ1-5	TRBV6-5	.	CASSSTGETQPQHF	TGTGCCAGCAGTAGCACAGGGGAAACTCAGCCCCAGCATTTT
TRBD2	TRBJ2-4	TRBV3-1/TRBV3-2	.	CASSQDGLAGGRNIQYF	TGTGCCAGCAGCCAAGACGGACTAGCGGGGGGTCGGAACATTCAGTACTTC
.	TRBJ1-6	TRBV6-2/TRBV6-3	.	CASSYTGPKGNSPLHF	TGTGCCAGCAGCTATACAGGGCCCAAGGGGAATTCACCCCTCCACTTT
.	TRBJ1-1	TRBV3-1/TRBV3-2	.	CASSQVVGGTEAFF	TGTGCCAGCAGCCAGGTTGTGGGGGGAACTGAAGCTTTCTTT